The T cell receptor beta chain described here comes from a study of T cell responses to AZD1222 COVID-19 vaccine. Notes on the study in general: Repertoires were sampled only after the peak T cell response. The donor cohort was predominantly white British with a female majority, and clonal diversity may have been underestimated. Receipt of two AZD1222 doses was followed by a rise in Spike-specific TCR breadth and depth.

About this clone: Its target is unknown.

Trimming cost V 4 bases and J 12 bases; bases outside gene matches: 9. Germline lookup yields CDR1 KGHDR and CDR2 SFDVKD. There are 14 residues in the CDR3. The protocol was immunoSEQ multiplex PCR, while the TCRdb copy is restricted to in-frame clones and leaves out a portion. The data contain roughly 46,000 clones, 70% to 90% of them singletons. The chain employs TRBV24-1 and TRBJ2-1; 9 bases match TRBD2. The material was peripheral blood, obtained 28 days after the second AZD1222 dose. The sequence was collected from an adult who received the AZD1222 COVID-19 vaccine. The CDR3 spells CATSEPGLARGQFF. The CDR3 DNA is TGTGCCACCAGTGAGCCAGGACTAGCGAGAGGGCAGTTCTTC.